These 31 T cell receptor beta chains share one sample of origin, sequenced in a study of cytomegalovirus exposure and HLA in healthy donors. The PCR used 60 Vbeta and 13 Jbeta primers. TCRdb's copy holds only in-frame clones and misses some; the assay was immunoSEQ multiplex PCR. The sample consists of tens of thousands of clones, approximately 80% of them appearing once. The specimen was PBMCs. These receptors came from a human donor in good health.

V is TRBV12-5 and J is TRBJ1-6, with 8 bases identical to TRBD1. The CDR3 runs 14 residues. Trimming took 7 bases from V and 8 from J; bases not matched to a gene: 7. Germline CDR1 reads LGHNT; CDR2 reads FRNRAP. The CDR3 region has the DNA TGTGCTAGTGTCCCCGACAGGGGTTATTCACCCCTCCACTTT. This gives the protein CASVPDRGYSPLHF.

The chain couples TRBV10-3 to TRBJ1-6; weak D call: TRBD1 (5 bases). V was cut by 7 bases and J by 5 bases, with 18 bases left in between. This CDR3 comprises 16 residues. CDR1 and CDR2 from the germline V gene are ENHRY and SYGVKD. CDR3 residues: CAITSGPSAHNSPLHF. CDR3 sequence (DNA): TGTGCCATCACATCAGGGCCATCAGCCCATAATTCACCCCTCCACTTT.

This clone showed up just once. In nucleotides, the CDR3 is TGTGCCAGCAACCAACCGGACACTGAAGCTTTCTTT. Translation gives CASNQPDTEAFF. The chain combines TRBV28 with TRBJ1-1; D not resolved. Trimming took off 7 bases at V and 3 bases at J, with 9 bases between the two ends. The length of the CDR3 is 12 residues. Germline V CDR1 and CDR2: MDHEN, SYDVKM. The whole variable domain, remainder taken from reference TRBV28 and TRBJ1-1, is DVKVTQSSRYLVKRTGEKVFLECVQDMDHENMFWYRQDPGLGLRLIYFSYDVKMKEKGDIPEGYSVSREKKERFSLILESASTNQTSMYLCASNQPDTEAFFGQGTRLTVV.

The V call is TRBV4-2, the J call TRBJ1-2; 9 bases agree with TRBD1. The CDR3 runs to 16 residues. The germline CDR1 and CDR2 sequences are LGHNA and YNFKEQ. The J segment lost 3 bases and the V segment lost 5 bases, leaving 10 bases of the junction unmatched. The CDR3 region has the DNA TGTGCCAGCAGCGCGTCCAGGGGACAGGGTGACTATGGCTACACCTTC. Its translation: CASSASRGQGDYGYTF.

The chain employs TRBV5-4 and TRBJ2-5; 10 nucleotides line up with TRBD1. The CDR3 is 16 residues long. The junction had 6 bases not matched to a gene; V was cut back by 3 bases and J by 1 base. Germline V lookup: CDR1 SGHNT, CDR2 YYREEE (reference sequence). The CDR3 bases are TGTGCCAGCAGCTCACAGACAGGGGGCATCCAAGAGACCCAGTACTTC. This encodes CASSSQTGGIQETQYF.

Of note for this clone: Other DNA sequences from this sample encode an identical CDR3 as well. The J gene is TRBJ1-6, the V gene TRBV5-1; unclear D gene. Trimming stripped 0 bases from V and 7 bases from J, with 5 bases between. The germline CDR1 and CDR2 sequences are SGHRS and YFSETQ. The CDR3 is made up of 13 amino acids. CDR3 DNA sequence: TGCGCCAGCAGCTTGGATCTCAATTCACCCCTCCACTTT. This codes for CASSLDLNSPLHF.

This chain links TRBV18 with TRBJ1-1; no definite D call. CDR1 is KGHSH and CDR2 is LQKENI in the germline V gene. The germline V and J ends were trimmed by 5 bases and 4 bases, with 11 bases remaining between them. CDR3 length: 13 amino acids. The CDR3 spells CASSSIEGTEAFF. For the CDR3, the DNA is TGTGCCAGCTCATCGATAGAGGGCACTGAAGCTTTCTTT.

The CDR3 DNA reads as TGTGCCAGCAGCCAAGATATTCAGCGGGGGGCCGGCGAGCAGTTCTTC. Translated: CASSQDIQRGAGEQFF. The V and J genes are TRBV4-2 and TRBJ2-1, with 9 bases lining up with TRBD2. With 0 bases clipped from V and 10 bases from J, the junction kept 10 bases outside the gene matches. Germline V gene data show CDR1 as LGHNA and CDR2 as YNFKEQ. There are 16 residues in the CDR3.

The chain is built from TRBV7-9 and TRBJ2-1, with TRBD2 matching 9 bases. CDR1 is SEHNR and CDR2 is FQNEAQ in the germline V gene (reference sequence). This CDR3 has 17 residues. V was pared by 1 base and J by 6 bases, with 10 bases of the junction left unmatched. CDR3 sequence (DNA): TGTGCCAGCAGCTTAGTCGCGGGGGGGCGTTCTGGCAATGAGCAGTTCTTC. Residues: CASSLVAGGRSGNEQFF. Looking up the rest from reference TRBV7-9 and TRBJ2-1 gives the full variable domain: DTGVSQNPRHKITKRGQNVTFRCDPISEHNRLYWYRQTLGQGPEFLTYFQNEAQLEKSRLLSDRFSAERPKGSFSTLEIQRTEQGDSAMYLCASSLVAGGRSGNEQFFGPGTRLTVL.

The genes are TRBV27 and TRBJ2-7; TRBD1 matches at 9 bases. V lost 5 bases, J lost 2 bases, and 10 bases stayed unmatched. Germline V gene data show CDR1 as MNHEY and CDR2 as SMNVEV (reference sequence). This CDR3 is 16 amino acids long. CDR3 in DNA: TGTGCCAGCAGTCTTGCGACGGGACAGGGACCCTACGAGCAGTACTTC. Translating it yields CASSLATGQGPYEQYF.

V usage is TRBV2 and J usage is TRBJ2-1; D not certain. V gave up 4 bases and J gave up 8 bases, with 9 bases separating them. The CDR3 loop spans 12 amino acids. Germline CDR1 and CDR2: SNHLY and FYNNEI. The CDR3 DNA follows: TGTGCCAGCAGTGGAGAAAGCTATGAGCAGTTCTTC. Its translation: CASSGESYEQFF.

This CDR3 is CASSLLQGSTEAFF. Here the CDR3 DNA reads TGTGCCAGCAGTCTACTACAGGGGAGCACTGAAGCTTTCTTT. The chain links TRBV28 to TRBJ1-1; TRBD1 matches 7 bases. The CDR3 runs 14 residues. CDR1 and CDR2 from the germline V gene are MDHEN and SYDVKM. V lost 5 bases and J lost 4; bases outside the gene matches: 7.

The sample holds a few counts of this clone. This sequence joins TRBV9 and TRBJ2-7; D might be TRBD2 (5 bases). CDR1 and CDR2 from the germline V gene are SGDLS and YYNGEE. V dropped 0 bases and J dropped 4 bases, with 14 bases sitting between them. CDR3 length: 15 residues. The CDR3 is CASSVEPRLLYEQYF. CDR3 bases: TGTGCCAGCAGCGTAGAACCCCGACTACTTTACGAGCAGTACTTC.

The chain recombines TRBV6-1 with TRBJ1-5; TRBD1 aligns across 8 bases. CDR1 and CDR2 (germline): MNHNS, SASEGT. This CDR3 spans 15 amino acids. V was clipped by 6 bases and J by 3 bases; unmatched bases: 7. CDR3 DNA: TGTGCCAGCAGACGACAGGGGTTAAACAATCAGCCCCAGCATTTT. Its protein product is CASRRQGLNNQPQHF.

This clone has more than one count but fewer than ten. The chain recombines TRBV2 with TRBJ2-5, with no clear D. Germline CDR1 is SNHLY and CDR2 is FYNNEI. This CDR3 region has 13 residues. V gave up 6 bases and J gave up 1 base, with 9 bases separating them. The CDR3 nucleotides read TGTGCCAGCAGCTGGGCACCCCAAGAGACCCAGTACTTC. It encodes CASSWAPQETQYF.

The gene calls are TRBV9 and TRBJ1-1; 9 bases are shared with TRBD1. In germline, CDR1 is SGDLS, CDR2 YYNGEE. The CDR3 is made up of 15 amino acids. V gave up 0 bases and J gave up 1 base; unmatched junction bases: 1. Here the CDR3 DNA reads TGTGCCAGCAGCGTAGGGGGACAGGGGAACACTGAAGCTTTCTTT. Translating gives CASSVGGQGNTEAFF.

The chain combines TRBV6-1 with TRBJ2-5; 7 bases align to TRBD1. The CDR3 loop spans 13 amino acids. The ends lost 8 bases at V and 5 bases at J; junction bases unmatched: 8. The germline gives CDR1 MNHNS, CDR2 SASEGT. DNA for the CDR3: TGTGCCAGCGGGAAAGACAGGGACGAGACCCAGTACTTC. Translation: CASGKDRDETQYF.

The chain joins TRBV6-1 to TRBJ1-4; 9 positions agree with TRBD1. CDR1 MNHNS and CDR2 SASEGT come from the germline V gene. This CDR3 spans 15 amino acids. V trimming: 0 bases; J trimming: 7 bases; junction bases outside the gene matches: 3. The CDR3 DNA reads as TGTGCCAGCAGTGAAGCTGGGACAGGGACTGAAAAACTGTTTTTT. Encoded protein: CASSEAGTGTEKLFF.

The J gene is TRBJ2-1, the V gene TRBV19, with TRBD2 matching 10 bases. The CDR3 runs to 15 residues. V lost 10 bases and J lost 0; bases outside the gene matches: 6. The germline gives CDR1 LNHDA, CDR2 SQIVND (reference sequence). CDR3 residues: CATRTSGNSYNEQFF. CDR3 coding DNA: TGTGCCACACGGACTAGCGGTAACTCCTACAATGAGCAGTTCTTC.

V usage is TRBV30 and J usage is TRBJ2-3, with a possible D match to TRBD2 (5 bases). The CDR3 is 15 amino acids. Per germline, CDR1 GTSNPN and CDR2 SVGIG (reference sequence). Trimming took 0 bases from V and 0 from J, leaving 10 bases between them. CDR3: CAWSVLGTSTDTQYF. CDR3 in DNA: TGTGCCTGGAGTGTACTAGGAACTAGCACAGATACGCAGTATTTT.

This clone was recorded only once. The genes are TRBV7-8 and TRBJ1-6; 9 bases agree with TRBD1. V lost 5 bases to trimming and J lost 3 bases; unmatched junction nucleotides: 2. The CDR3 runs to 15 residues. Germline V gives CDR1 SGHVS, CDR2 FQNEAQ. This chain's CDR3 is CASSPGQGYNSPLHF. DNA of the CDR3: TGTGCCAGCAGCCCGGGACAGGGCTATAATTCACCCCTCCACTTT.

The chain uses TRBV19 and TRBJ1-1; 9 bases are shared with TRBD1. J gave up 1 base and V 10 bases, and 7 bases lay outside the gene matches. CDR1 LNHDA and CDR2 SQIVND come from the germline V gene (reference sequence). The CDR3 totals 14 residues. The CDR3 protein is CATKPGQGNTEAFF. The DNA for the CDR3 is TGTGCCACCAAACCGGGACAGGGGAACACTGAAGCTTTCTTT.

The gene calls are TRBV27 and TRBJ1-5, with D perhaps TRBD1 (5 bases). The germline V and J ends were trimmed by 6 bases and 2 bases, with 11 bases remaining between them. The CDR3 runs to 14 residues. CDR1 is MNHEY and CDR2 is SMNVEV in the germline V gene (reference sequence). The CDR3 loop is CASSQGRGNQPQHF. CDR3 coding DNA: TGTGCCAGCAGCCAGGGAAGGGGCAATCAGCCCCAGCATTTT.

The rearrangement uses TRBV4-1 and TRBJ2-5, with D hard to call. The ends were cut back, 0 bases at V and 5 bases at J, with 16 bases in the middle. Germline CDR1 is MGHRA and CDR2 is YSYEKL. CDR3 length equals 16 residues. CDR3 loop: CASSQDVGSRRETQYF. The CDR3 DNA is TGCGCCAGCAGCCAAGATGTCGGGTCTCGTCGGGAGACCCAGTACTTC.

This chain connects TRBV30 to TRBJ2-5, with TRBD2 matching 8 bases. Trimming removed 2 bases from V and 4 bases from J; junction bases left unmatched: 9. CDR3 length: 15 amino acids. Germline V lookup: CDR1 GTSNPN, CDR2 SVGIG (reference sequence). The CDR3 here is CAWSREGGRGETQYF. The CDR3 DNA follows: TGTGCCTGGAGTCGGGAGGGTGGCCGAGGAGAGACCCAGTACTTC.

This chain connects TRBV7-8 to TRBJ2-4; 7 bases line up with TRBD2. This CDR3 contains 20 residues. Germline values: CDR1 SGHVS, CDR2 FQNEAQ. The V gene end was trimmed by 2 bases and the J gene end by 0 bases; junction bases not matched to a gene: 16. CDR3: CASSLRVAGAPPLAKNIQYF. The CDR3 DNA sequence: TGTGCCAGCAGCTTAAGGGTGGCGGGAGCCCCACCCTTAGCCAAAAACATTCAGTACTTC.

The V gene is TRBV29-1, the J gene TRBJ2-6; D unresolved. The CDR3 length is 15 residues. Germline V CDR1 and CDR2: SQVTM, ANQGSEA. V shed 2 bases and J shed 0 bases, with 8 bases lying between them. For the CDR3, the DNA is TGCAGCGTTGAATGGTCTAACTCTGGGGCCAACGTCCTGACTTTC. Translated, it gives CSVEWSNSGANVLTF.

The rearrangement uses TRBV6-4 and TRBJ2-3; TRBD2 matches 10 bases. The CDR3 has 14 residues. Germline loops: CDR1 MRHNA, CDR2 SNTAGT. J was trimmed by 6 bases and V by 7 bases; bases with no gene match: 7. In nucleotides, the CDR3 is TGTGCCAGCAAACGAACTAGCGGGGCGGATACGCAGTATTTT. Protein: CASKRTSGADTQYF.

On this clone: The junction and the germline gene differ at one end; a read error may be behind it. This CDR3 reads CAGSMAQESNQPQHF. The CDR3 DNA sequence: TGTGCCGGTAGTATGGCTCAGGAAAGCAATCAGCCCCAGCATTTT. The J gene is TRBJ1-5, the V gene TRBV19; D gene uncertain. The CDR3 is made up of 15 amino acids. CDR1 LNHDA and CDR2 SQIVND come from the germline V gene (reference sequence).

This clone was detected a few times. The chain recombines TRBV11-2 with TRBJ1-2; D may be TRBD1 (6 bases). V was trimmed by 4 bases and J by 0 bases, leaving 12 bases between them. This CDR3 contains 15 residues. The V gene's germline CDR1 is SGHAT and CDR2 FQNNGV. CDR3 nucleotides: TGTGCCAGCAGCTCATTCAGGGGACCTAACTATGGCTACACCTTC. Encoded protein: CASSSFRGPNYGYTF.

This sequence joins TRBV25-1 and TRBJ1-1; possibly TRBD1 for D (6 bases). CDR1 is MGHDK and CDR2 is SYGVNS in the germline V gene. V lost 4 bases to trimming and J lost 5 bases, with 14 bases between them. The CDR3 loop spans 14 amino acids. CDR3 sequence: CASSGTGRGTEAFF. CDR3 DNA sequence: TGTGCCAGCAGTGGAACAGGGAGGGGAACTGAAGCTTTCTTT. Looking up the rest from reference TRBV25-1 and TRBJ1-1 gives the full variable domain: EADIYQTPRYLVIGTGKKITLECSQTMGHDKMYWYQQDPGMELHLIHYSYGVNSTEKGDLSSESTVSRIRTEHFPLTLESARPSHTSQYLCASSGTGRGTEAFFGQGTRLTVV.